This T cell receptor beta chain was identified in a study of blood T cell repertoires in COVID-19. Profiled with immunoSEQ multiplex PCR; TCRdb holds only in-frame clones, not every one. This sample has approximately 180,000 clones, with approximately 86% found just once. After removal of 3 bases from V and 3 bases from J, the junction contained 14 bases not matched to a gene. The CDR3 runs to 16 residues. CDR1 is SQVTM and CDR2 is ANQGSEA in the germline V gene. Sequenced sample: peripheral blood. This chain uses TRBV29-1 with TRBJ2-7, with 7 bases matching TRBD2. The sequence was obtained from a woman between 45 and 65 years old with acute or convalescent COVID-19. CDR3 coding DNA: TGCAGCGTTGAGGGTCTATTGGCGGGAGAGAGCTACGAGCAGTACTTC. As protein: CSVEGLLAGESYEQYF.